One and the same sample provided the 8 T cell receptor beta chains below, sequenced in a study of CD8+ T cells in alopecia areata. It was cDNA, reverse transcribed from extracted RNA, that served as the sequencing template. Sequencing used immunoSEQ multiplex PCR; TCRdb keeps in-frame clones, though not all of them. The profile shows 200,000 or so clones, about 61% of them singletons. Sequences were obtained from CD8+ T cells sorted from blood. These TCRs come from a human donor in good health.

This clone was counted between two and nine times. This chain joins TRBV11-2 and TRBJ2-5; no definite D call. The CDR3 sequence is 12 residues long. Germline V gene data show CDR1 as SGHAT and CDR2 as FQNNGV. Trimming took off 5 bases at V and 4 bases at J, with 8 bases between the two ends. The CDR3, as DNA: TGTGCCAGCAGCCCCGAAGGAGAGACCCAGTACTTC. Translation: CASSPEGETQYF.

This clone was picked up a small number of times. The chain carries TRBV5-1 and TRBJ2-7; D could derive from TRBD1 or TRBD2 (5 bases each). V gave up 4 bases and J gave up 11 bases, with 16 bases separating them. The CDR3 runs to 12 residues. Looked up from germline, CDR1 is SGHRS and CDR2 is YFSETQ. CDR3 protein: CASSLGTTDEYF. The CDR3, as DNA: TGCGCCAGCAGCCTCGGGACCACTGACGAGTACTTC.

V is TRBV5-6 and J is TRBJ2-7; D not certain. CDR3 length: 12 residues. Germline V gene lookup returns CDR1 SGHDT and CDR2 YYEEEE. V dropped 2 bases and J dropped 6 bases, with 9 bases sitting between them. In DNA, the CDR3 is TGTGCCAGCAGCTTTAACCTCCTCGAGCAGTACTTC. It is translated as CASSFNLLEQYF. Based on the CDR3 plus reference TRBV5-6 and TRBJ2-7, the full variable domain is DAGVTQSPTHLIKTRGQQVTLRCSPKSGHDTVSWYQQALGQGPQFIFQYYEEEERQRGNFPDRFSGHQFPNYSSELNVNALLLGDSALYLCASSFNLLEQYFGPGTRLTVT.

The CDR3 here is CSVEQEQENTDTQYF. CDR3 in DNA: TGCAGCGTTGAACAGGAACAGGAAAACACAGATACGCAGTATTTT. The chain couples TRBV29-1 to TRBJ2-3, with D tentatively TRBD1 (5 bases). CDR1 and CDR2 (germline): SQVTM, ANQGSEA. There are 15 residues in the CDR3. V was trimmed by 2 bases and J by 2 bases, leaving 14 bases between them.

This chain connects TRBV6-5 to TRBJ1-2; possible D gene TRBD1, 5 bases. This CDR3 comprises 16 residues. Germline CDR1 MNHEY, CDR2 SVGAGI. The germline V and J ends were trimmed by 0 bases and 6 bases, with 17 bases remaining between them. The CDR3 DNA follows: TGTGCCAGCAGTTACTCGAAAGGACAAGCAGGAAATGGCTACACCTTC. It encodes CASSYSKGQAGNGYTF.

This chain uses TRBV27 with TRBJ2-3; tentatively, D is TRBD1 or TRBD2 (5 bases each). The CDR3 length is 13 residues. Trimming shortened V by 6 bases and J by 0 bases, and 7 bases separated the two germline ends. Germline assignment: CDR1 MNHEY and CDR2 SMNVEV (reference sequence). CDR3 in amino acids: CASRGDSTDTQYF. For the CDR3, the DNA is TGTGCCAGCAGAGGGGACAGCACAGATACGCAGTATTTT.

The V gene is TRBV29-1, the J gene TRBJ2-7, with D perhaps TRBD2 (5 bases). V gave up 5 bases and J gave up 2 bases, with 16 bases separating them. Germline assignment: CDR1 SQVTM and CDR2 ANQGSEA. This CDR3 comprises 14 residues. The CDR3 nucleotides read TGCAGCGTTTTTACCGGGGAACCGCCCTACGAGCAGTACTTC. This sequence encodes CSVFTGEPPYEQYF.

The CDR3 coding sequence is TGCAGCGTTGAAGAGCGCCGGGGACTTAACTGGCACAATGAGCAGTTCTTC. The encoded protein is CSVEERRGLNWHNEQFF. The rearrangement joins TRBV29-1 to TRBJ2-1; tentatively, D is TRBD2 (6 bases). The length of the CDR3 is 17 residues. The germline CDR1 and CDR2 sequences are SQVTM and ANQGSEA. V was cut by 0 bases and J by 5 bases, with 20 bases left in between.